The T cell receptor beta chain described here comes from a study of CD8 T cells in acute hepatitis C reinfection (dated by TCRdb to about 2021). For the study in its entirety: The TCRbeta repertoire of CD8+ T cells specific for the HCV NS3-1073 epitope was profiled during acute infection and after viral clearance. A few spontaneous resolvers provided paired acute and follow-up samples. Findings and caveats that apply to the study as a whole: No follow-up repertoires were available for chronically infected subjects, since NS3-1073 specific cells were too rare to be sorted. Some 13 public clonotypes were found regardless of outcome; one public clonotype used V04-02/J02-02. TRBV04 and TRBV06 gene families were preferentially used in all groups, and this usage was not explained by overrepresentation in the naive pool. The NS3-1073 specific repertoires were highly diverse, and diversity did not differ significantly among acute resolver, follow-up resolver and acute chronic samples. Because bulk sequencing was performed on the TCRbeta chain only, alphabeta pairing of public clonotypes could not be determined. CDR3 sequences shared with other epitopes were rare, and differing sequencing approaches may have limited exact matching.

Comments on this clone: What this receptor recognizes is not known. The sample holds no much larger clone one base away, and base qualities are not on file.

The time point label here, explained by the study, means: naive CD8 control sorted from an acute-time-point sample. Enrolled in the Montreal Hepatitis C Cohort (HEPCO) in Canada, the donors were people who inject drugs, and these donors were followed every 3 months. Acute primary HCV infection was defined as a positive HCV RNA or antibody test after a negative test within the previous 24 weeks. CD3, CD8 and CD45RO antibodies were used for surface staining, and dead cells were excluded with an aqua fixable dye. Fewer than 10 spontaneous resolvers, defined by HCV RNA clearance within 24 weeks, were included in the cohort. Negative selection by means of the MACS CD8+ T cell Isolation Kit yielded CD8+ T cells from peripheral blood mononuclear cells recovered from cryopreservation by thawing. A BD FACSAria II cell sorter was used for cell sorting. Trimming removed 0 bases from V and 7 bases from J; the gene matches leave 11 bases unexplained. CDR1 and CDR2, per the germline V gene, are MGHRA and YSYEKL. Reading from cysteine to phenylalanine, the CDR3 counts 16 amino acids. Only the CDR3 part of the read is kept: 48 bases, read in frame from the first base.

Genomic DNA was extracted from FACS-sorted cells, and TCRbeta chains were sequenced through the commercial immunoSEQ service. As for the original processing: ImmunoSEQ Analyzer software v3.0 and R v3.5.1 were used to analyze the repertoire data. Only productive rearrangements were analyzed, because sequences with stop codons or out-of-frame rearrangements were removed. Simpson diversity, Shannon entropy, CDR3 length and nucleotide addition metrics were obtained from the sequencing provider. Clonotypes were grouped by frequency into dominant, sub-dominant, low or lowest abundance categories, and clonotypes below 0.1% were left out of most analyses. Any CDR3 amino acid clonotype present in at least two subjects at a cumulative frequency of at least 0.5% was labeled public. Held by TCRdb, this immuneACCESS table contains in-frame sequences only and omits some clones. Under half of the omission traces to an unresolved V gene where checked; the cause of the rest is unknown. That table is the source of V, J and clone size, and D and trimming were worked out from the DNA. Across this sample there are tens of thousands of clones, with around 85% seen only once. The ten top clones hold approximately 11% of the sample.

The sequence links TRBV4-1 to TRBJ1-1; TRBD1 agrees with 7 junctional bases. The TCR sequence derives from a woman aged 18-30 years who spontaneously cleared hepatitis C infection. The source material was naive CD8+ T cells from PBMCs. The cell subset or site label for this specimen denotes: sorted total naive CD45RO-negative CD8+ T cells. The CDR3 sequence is CASSQEGLTGWSEAFF. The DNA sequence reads TGCGCCAGCAGCCAAGAAGGGCTGACAGGGTGGAGTGAAGCTTTCTTT.